This T cell receptor beta chain stems from a study of T cells after yellow fever vaccination. Study in general: Any fraction with a low cell number was prepared using SMART-Seq v4 Ultra Low Input. Study-level results: Weaker in magnitude, the secondary response showed a faster peak on day 5 versus 15.

For TCR, cDNA came from 5'RACE template switching, which added a universal primer site and UMIs. Each CDR3 protein is one row after TCRdb ran MiXCR on the 5' RACE reads. The sample has roughly 300,000 distinct CDR3 sequences, roughly 7% seen once. CDR1 MDHEN and CDR2 SYDVKM come from the germline V gene. Trimming removed 5 bases at V and 4 bases at J, with 12 bases between. The CDR3 totals 14 residues. As for this clonotype: Its antigen remains unidentified.

The sequence came from a man in his late teens or twenties who received the YFV17D yellow fever vaccine. This material consisted of PBMCs, taken about 49 days after the first yellow fever vaccination. This sequence joins TRBV28 and TRBJ2-1; D possibly corresponds to TRBD2 (5 bases). The CDR3, as DNA: TGTGCCAGCAGTCTCTCGGACTTTTACAATGAGCAGTTCTTC. Translation gives CASSLSDFYNEQFF.